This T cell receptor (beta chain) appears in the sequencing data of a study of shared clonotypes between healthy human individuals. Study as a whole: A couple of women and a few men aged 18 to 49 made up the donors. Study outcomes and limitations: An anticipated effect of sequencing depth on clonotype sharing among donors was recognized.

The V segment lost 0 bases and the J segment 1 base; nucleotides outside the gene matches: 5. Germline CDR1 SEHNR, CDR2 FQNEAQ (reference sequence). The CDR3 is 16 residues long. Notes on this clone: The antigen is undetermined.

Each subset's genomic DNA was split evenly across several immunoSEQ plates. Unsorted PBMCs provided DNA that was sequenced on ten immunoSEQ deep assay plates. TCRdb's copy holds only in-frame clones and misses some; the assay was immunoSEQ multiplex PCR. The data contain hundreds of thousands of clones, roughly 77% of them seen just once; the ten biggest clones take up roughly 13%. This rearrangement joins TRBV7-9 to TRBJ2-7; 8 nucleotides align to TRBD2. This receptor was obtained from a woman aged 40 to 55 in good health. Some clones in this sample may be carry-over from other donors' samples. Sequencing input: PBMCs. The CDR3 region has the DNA TGTGCCAGCAGCTTAGCCTTAGCGGGAAGTTCCTACGAGCAGTACTTC. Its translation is CASSLALAGSSYEQYF.